What follows is one T cell receptor (beta chain) and its context. The source of the sample is a study of blood T cell repertoires in COVID-19. The V and J ends lost 5 bases and 5 bases, in that order; junction bases with no gene match: 4. CDR1 and CDR2 from the germline V gene are KGHDR and SFDVKD. The CDR3 consists of 13 residues. The assay was immunoSEQ multiplex PCR, and TCRdb's table has in-frame clones only and misses some. The data contain about 160,000 clones, roughly 80% of them singletons. This clonotype was obtained from a woman aged 60-75 years who had recovered from COVID-19. The specimen sequenced was PBMCs or T cells enriched from blood (not recorded which). V and J are TRBV24-1 and TRBJ2-5, with TRBD2 identical over 7 bases. DNA for the CDR3: TGTGCCACCAGTGCATGGGGAGGGGAGACCCAGTACTTC. Protein sequence: CATSAWGGETQYF.